The clone carrying this T cell receptor (beta chain) was detected a few times. Antigen specificity is unknown. The time point denotes: neoterminal ileum biopsy at postoperative endoscopy, about 6 months after surgery. The CDR3 is made up of 14 amino acids. The ends were cut back, 5 bases at V and 1 base at J, with 11 bases in the middle. In germline, CDR1 is MNHEY, CDR2 SMNVEV (reference sequence). This record belongs to a study of T cell repertoires in ileal Crohn's disease. Across the study: The M6 sample came from neoterminal ileum during colonoscopy after surgery. Study conclusions and caveats: Within the first postoperative year, endoscopy came at median approximately 6.9 months.

The data were produced by immunoSEQ multiplex PCR, yet TCRdb's version contains in-frame clones alone and is incomplete. Among roughly 4,500 clones listed, 82% were seen once. This TCR derives from an adult with Crohn's disease. The gene calls are TRBV27 and TRBJ1-1, with a tentative D call TRBD1 (6 bases). Source material: ileal tissue. The CDR3 coding sequence is TGTGCCAGCAGTCGCGGGACACCGAACACTGAAGCTTTCTTT. Protein: CASSRGTPNTEAFF.